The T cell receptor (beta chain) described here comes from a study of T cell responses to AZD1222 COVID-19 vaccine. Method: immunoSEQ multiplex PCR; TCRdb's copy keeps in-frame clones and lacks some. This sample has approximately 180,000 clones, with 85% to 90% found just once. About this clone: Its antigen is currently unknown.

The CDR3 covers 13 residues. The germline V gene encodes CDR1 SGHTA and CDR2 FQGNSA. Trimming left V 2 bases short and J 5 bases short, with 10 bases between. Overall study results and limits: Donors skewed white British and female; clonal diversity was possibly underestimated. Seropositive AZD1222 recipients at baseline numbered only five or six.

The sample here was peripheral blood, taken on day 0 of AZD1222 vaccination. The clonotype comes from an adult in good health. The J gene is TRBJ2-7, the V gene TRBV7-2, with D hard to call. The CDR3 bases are TGTGCCAGCAGCTTATCCCCCTCGGACGAGCAGTACTTC. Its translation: CASSLSPSDEQYF.